Here is one TCR beta chain with its context. Its specificity is unknown. The data were taken from a study of T cell responses to AZD1222 COVID-19 vaccine. General study points: Repertoire collection took place solely once the T cell response had peaked. Reports say nearly half of spike-specific TCRs go after unmutated variant regions. Females outnumbered males among donors, who were mostly white British; clonal diversity was possibly underestimated.

Repertoires were generated with immunoSEQ multiplex PCR, while TCRdb's copy carries only in-frame clones and drops some. The sample lists approximately 75,000 clones; around nine tenths were seen once. In germline, CDR1 is MNHEY, CDR2 SVGAGI. With 2 bases removed from V and 5 bases from J, the gap between germline ends came to 10 bases. This CDR3 is built from 13 residues. The rearrangement joins TRBV6-5 to TRBJ2-7, with D perhaps TRBD1 or TRBD2 (5 bases each). This receptor was obtained from an adult who received the AZD1222 COVID-19 vaccine. Here the sequenced sample was peripheral blood, taken 28 days after the second AZD1222 dose. The CDR3 spells CASSYGGRDEQYF. DNA of the CDR3: TGTGCCAGCAGTTACGGGGGACGGGACGAGCAGTACTTC.